These 24 T cell receptor beta chains were sequenced from one sample in a study of CD8 T cells in ankylosing spondylitis (dated 2017 in TCRdb). Their recognized antigens are unknown. Overall results and qualifications from the work: A TCR beta motif of several highly homologous amino acid variants appeared characteristic of blood from ankylosing spondylitis patients.

Library method: 5' RACE. The instrument was an Illumina HiSeq 2500. TCRdb trimmed the raw reads at Q25, called clones with MiXCR and kept productive beta chains. Duplicate CDR3 protein sequences are folded into a single record with the most common DNA and genes. The sample table lists 750,000 to 850,000 distinct CDR3 sequences, about 10% of them with a count of one. The ten biggest clones cover more than 0.5% of the sample. What was sequenced was blood, either unsorted or a sorted T cell fraction (not recorded which). These receptors were obtained from a male donor with ankylosing spondylitis.

This clonotype was seen a few times. The gene calls are TRBV6-1 and TRBJ1-5; no clear D gene. Germline V gene data show CDR1 as MNHNS and CDR2 as SASEGT. The CDR3 is made up of 13 amino acids. V dropped 7 bases and J dropped 6 bases, with 13 bases sitting between them. The CDR3 bases are TGTGCCAGCAAGGAGTCGAGCGGTCAGCCCCAGCATTTT. Amino acids: CASKESSGQPQHF.

The V call is TRBV28, the J call TRBJ2-7, with 7 bases identical to TRBD1. The CDR3 is 16 amino acids. With V trimmed by 8 bases and J by 0 bases, 13 bases remained unmatched. The V gene's germline CDR1 is MDHEN and CDR2 SYDVKM. The CDR3 loop is CASAKRQGLSSYEQYF. CDR3 DNA sequence: TGTGCCAGCGCAAAACGACAGGGTCTGAGCTCCTACGAGCAGTACTTC.

This clonotype showed up just a few times. The chain carries TRBV5-1 and TRBJ2-6; unclear D gene. Trimming left V 1 base short and J 2 bases short, with 19 bases between. The CDR3 is made up of 19 amino acids. Germline V gives CDR1 SGHRS, CDR2 YFSETQ. This CDR3 reads CASSLSWPTVDTGANVLTF. The CDR3 nucleotides read TGCGCCAGCAGCTTGTCCTGGCCAACCGTAGACACTGGGGCCAACGTCCTGACTTTC. Complete variable domain (other parts from reference TRBV5-1 and TRBJ2-6): KAGVTQTPRYLIKTRGQQVTLSCSPISGHRSVSWYQQTPGQGLQFLFEYFSETQRNKGNFPGRFSGRQFSNSRSEMNVSTLELGDSALYLCASSLSWPTVDTGANVLTFGAGSRLTVL.

This clonotype has a handful of counts. This chain uses TRBV7-9 with TRBJ1-2, with D tentatively TRBD1 (5 bases). Per the germline V gene, CDR1 is SEHNR and CDR2 is FQNEAQ (reference sequence). CDR3 length: 14 amino acids. The CDR3 protein is CVGSAQGSIYGYTF. As DNA, the CDR3 is TGTGTCGGCAGCGCGCAGGGATCTATTTATGGCTACACCTTC. Full variable domain (missing parts from reference TRBV7-9 and TRBJ1-2): DTGVSQNPRHKITKRGQNVTFRCDPISEHNRLYWYRQTLGQGPEFLTYFQNEAQLEKSRLLSDRFSAERPKGSFSTLEIQRTEQGDSAMYLCVGSAQGSIYGYTFGSGTRLTVV.

This clonotype was counted between two and nine times. The gene calls are TRBV7-2 and TRBJ2-5, with D tentatively TRBD2 (6 bases). V lost 3 bases, J lost 5 bases, and 10 bases lay in between. The CDR3 spans 13 residues. Looked up from germline, CDR1 is SGHTA and CDR2 is FQGNSA. This chain's CDR3 is CASSFRETETQYF. In DNA, the CDR3 is TGTGCCAGCAGCTTTCGGGAGACGGAGACCCAGTACTTC. Full variable domain (rest looked up from reference TRBV7-2 and TRBJ2-5): GAGVSQSPSNKVTEKGKDVELRCDPISGHTALYWYRQSLGQGLEFLIYFQGNSAPDKSGLPSDRFSAERTGGSVSTLTIQRTQQEDSAVYLCASSFRETETQYFGPGTRLLVL.

V and J are TRBV20-1 and TRBJ1-1, with D uncertain. V lost 1 base and J lost 6, with 15 bases in between. There are 14 residues in the CDR3. Per the germline V gene, CDR1 is DFQATT and CDR2 is SNEGSKA (reference sequence). The CDR3 is CSARAMEVGAEAFF. The CDR3 DNA reads as TGCAGTGCTAGAGCGATGGAGGTCGGAGCTGAAGCTTTCTTT.

This clonotype showed up just a few times. The chain recombines TRBV12-3 or TRBV12-4 with TRBJ1-5; possible D gene TRBD1, 6 bases. Trimming stripped 2 bases from V and 0 bases from J, with 8 bases between. The CDR3 consists of 15 residues. The CDR3 protein is CASSLLQGSNQPQHF. The CDR3, as DNA: TGTGCCAGCAGTTTATTACAGGGTAGCAATCAGCCCCAGCATTTT.

The rearrangement links TRBV7-9 to TRBJ2-7; 10 nucleotides align to TRBD1. Germline assignment: CDR1 SEHNR and CDR2 FQNEAQ (reference sequence). Trimming removed 3 bases from V and 5 bases from J; junction bases left unmatched: 4. CDR3 length: 14 residues. CDR3 in amino acids: CASSLGQGIDEQYF. CDR3 nucleotide sequence: TGTGCCAGCAGCTTGGGACAGGGGATAGACGAGCAGTACTTC.

This clonotype came up a few times. The chain is built from TRBV29-1 and TRBJ1-3; D uncertain. CDR1 is SQVTM, CDR2 ANQGSEA, per germline. The CDR3 covers 13 residues. V was trimmed by 5 bases and J by 3 bases, leaving 11 bases between them. Here the CDR3 reads CSVRPGGGNTIYF. For the CDR3, the DNA is TGCAGCGTTCGGCCCGGCGGTGGAAACACCATATATTTT.

CDR3 region: CSARDQTVTEAFF. As DNA, the CDR3 is TGCAGTGCGAGGGACCAGACGGTGACTGAAGCTTTCTTT. The chain recombines TRBV20-1 with TRBJ1-1, with D perhaps TRBD1 (5 bases). Germline CDR1 reads DFQATT; CDR2 reads SNEGSKA (reference sequence). The CDR3 spans 13 residues. V was clipped by 6 bases and J by 5 bases, with 16 bases between them.

This clonotype has ten or more counts. V and J are TRBV4-2 and TRBJ1-1; tentative D call: TRBD1 (5 bases). V was pared by 4 bases and J by 6 bases, with 15 bases between. There are 14 residues in the CDR3. Germline-derived CDR1 and CDR2 are LGHNA and YNFKEQ. CDR3 in amino acids: CASSRGDRDAEAFF. The CDR3 nucleotides are TGTGCCAGCAGCCGAGGTGACAGAGACGCTGAAGCTTTCTTT.

The chain joins TRBV5-1 to TRBJ2-3; 9 nucleotides match TRBD2. This CDR3 has 14 residues. Germline V lookup: CDR1 SGHRS, CDR2 YFSETQ. J gave up 11 bases and V 0 bases, and 7 bases lay outside the gene matches. The CDR3 DNA sequence: TGCGCCAGCAGCTTGGTATTAGCGGGAGAGAAGCAGTATTTT. As protein: CASSLVLAGEKQYF.

The CDR3 nucleotides read TGTGCCAGCATCGAGACAGGGGAGTCGCCCCTCCACTTT. Protein product: CASIETGESPLHF. The chain combines TRBV12-3 or TRBV12-4 with TRBJ1-6; 8 positions match TRBD1. The CDR3 is made up of 13 amino acids. The V and J ends lost 7 bases and 13 bases, in that order; junction bases with no gene match: 9.

This clonotype was seen a few times. The rearrangement uses TRBV3-1 and TRBJ2-2; 7 bases are a match to TRBD1. V dropped 7 bases and J dropped 0; count of bases not matched to a gene: 2. The CDR3 covers 14 residues. CDR1 LGHDT and CDR2 YNNKEL come from the germline V gene (reference sequence). DNA of the CDR3: TGTGCCAGCAACGGACAGGCGAACACCGGGGAGCTGTTTTTT. Translating gives CASNGQANTGELFF. The variable domain in full, with the rest retrieved from reference TRBV3-1 and TRBJ2-2, is DTAVSQTPKYLVTQMGNDKSIKCEQNLGHDTMYWYKQDSKKFLKIMFSYNNKELIINETVPNRFSPKSPDKAHLNLHINSLELGDSAVYFCASNGQANTGELFFGEGSRLTVL.

This clonotype was recorded a few times. The chain has TRBV7-8 and TRBJ2-7, with 11 positions matching TRBD1. Trimming at V came to 2 bases and at J to 7 bases, leaving 7 bases not matched to a gene. The CDR3 is 15 residues long. CDR1 is SGHVS and CDR2 is FQNEAQ in the germline V gene. The CDR3 region has the DNA TGTGCCAGCAGCTTACCCGGACAGGGGGCGAGGGAGCAGTACTTC. Protein sequence: CASSLPGQGAREQYF. Supplemented by reference TRBV7-8 and TRBJ2-7, the full variable domain reads GAGVSQSPRYKVAKRGQDVALRCDPISGHVSLFWYQQALGQGPEFLTYFQNEAQLDKSGLPSDRFFAERPEGSVSTLKIQRTQQEDSAVYLCASSLPGQGAREQYFGPGTRLTVT.

This clonotype appeared many times. The chain uses TRBV12-3 or TRBV12-4 and TRBJ1-5; no reliable D call. The length of the CDR3 is 13 residues. The germline V and J ends were trimmed by 6 bases and 5 bases, with 11 bases remaining between them. CDR3 region: CASRGDVDQPQHF. In DNA form, the CDR3 reads TGTGCCAGCAGGGGAGATGTTGATCAGCCCCAGCATTTT.

The chain joins TRBV5-1 to TRBJ2-5, with D possibly TRBD2 on 6 matching bases. The V end was cut by 4 bases, the J end by 5 bases, with 12 bases between. This CDR3 spans 13 amino acids. Germline V gene data show CDR1 as SGHRS and CDR2 as YFSETQ. The chain's CDR3 is CASSGGPSETQYF. CDR3 DNA sequence: TGCGCCAGCAGCGGAGGGCCCAGCGAGACCCAGTACTTC.

The V call is TRBV6-5, the J call TRBJ2-7, with D possibly matching TRBD2 (7 bases). Germline CDR1 is MNHEY and CDR2 is SVGAGI. V lost 2 bases to trimming and J lost 4 bases, with 15 bases between them. This CDR3 region has 15 residues. CDR3 in DNA: TGTGCCAGCAGTTACGGGGGGGCCTCTTGGTACGAGCAGTACTTC. Translating it yields CASSYGGASWYEQYF.

The rearrangement joins TRBV20-1 to TRBJ2-7; 7 nucleotides match TRBD2. Losses at the gene ends were 2 bases for V and 7 bases for J; bases not matched to a gene: 8. The CDR3 is made up of 13 amino acids. The germline gives CDR1 DFQATT, CDR2 SNEGSKA (reference sequence). Written as DNA, the CDR3 is TGCAGTGCTAGACCCGGGACTACAAGGGAGCAGTACTTC. It yields the protein CSARPGTTREQYF.

The chain uses TRBV5-1 and TRBJ2-2; D is unclear. The CDR3 is made up of 16 amino acids. Trimming took off 3 bases at V and 1 base at J, with 13 bases between the two ends. Germline V gives CDR1 SGHRS, CDR2 YFSETQ. The CDR3 protein is CASSSEVGENTGELFF. The DNA of the CDR3 is TGCGCCAGCAGCTCTGAGGTTGGAGAGAACACCGGGGAGCTGTTTTTT.

In this sample, this clonotype turned up a few times. This chain connects TRBV7-2 to TRBJ1-2, with TRBD1 as a possible D gene (5 bases). Per germline, CDR1 SGHTA and CDR2 FQGNSA. The CDR3 loop spans 15 amino acids. Trimming stripped 3 bases from V and 2 bases from J, with 13 bases between. For the CDR3, the DNA is TGTGCCAGCAGCTTCCTCTGGGGGACGAACTATGGCTACACCTTC. Translation: CASSFLWGTNYGYTF.

V is TRBV10-3 and J is TRBJ2-5; D is undetermined. Per the germline V gene, CDR1 is ENHRY and CDR2 is SYGVKD. The CDR3 is 12 amino acids. Trimming cost V 4 bases and J 4 bases, with 7 bases left between them. The CDR3 DNA reads as TGTGCCATCAGTGCCCTAGGAGAGACCCAGTACTTC. Translating gives CAISALGETQYF.

There are a few counts of this clonotype. V is TRBV7-2 and J is TRBJ1-5, with a tentative D call TRBD1 (5 bases). Germline lookup yields CDR1 SGHTA and CDR2 FQGNSA. The CDR3 has 15 amino acids. Trimming shortened V by 2 bases and J by 6 bases, and 14 bases separated the two germline ends. CDR3 DNA: TGTGCCAGCAGCTTAATGTGGGGCGCAAGTCAGCCCCAGCATTTT. Amino acids: CASSLMWGASQPQHF.

This clonotype was seen a few times. The chain is built from TRBV20-1 and TRBJ2-7, with 11 positions matching TRBD2. Germline V lookup: CDR1 DFQATT, CDR2 SNEGSKA (reference sequence). The V gene end was trimmed by 2 bases and the J gene end by 5 bases; junction bases not matched to a gene: 8. This CDR3 contains 15 residues. In nucleotides, the CDR3 is TGCAGTGCTAGACTTGGACTAGCGGGTTCAAACGAGCAGTACTTC. Residues: CSARLGLAGSNEQYF.